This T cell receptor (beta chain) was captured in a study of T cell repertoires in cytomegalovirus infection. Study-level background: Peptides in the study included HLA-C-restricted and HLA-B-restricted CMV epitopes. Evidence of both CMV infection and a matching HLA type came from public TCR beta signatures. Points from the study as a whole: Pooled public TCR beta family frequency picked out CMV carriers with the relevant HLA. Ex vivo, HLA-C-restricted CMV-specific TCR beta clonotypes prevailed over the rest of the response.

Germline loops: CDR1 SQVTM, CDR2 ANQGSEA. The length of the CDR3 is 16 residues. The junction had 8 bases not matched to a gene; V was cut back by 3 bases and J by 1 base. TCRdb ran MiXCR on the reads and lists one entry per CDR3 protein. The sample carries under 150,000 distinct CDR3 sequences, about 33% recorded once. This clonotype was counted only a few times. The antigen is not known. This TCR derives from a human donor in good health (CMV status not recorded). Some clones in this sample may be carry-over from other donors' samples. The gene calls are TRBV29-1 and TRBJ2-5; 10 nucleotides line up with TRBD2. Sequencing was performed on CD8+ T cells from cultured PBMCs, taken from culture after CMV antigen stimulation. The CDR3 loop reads CSVEGLAGEIQETQYF. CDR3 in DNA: TGCAGCGTTGAGGGCCTAGCGGGGGAGATCCAAGAGACCCAGTACTTC. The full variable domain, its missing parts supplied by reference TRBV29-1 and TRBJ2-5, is SAVISQKPSRDICQRGTSLTIQCQVDSQVTMMFWYRQQPGQSLTLIATANQGSEATYESGFVIDKFPISRPNLTFSTLTVSNMSPEDSSIYLCSVEGLAGEIQETQYFGPGTRLLVL.